This entry describes one T cell receptor beta chain. As yet, its antigen is unknown. Trimming pared 4 bases from V and 6 bases from J, leaving 14 bases between. In germline, CDR1 is SGHNT, CDR2 YYREEE (reference sequence). The CDR3 is made up of 13 amino acids. The sample comes from a study of early T cells in non-severe SARS-CoV-2 infection. Across the study: Unsorted whole-blood RNA was sequenced in bulk, leaving chains unpaired. General study points: Lookups in VDJdb leaned toward anti-spike CD8 responses and missed private and CD4 specificities.

Attachment of unique molecular identifiers to individual cDNA molecules was performed. TCRdb re-analysed the 5' RACE reads in MiXCR, keeping a single row per CDR3 protein. The table lists about 90,000 distinct CDR3 sequences, approximately 12% of them singletons, with approximately 4.7% in the top ten. The V and J genes are TRBV5-4 and TRBJ2-7, with D perhaps being TRBD1 or TRBD2 (6 bases each). The specimen was whole blood, collected at baseline. This receptor was identified in an adult who was a healthcare worker with PCR-confirmed SARS-CoV-2 infection or an uninfected control (not recorded which). The CDR3 reads CASSLPGGCEQYF. CDR3 DNA: TGTGCCAGCAGCCTCCCCGGGGGCTGCGAGCAGTACTTC. Looking up the rest from reference TRBV5-4 and TRBJ2-7 gives the full variable domain: ETGVTQSPTHLIKTRGQQVTLRCSSQSGHNTVSWYQQALGQGPQFIFQYYREEENGRGNFPPRFSGLQFPNYSSELNVNALELDDSALYLCASSLPGGCEQYFGPGTRLTVT.